The 24 T cell receptor beta chains presented below share a single source sample, sequenced in a study of tumor and adjacent non-tumor tissue in lung cancer. TCRbeta libraries were built with three rounds of nested PCR, modified from ARM-PCR. TCRdb itself ran the multiplex PCR reads through MiXCR, one entry per CDR3 protein. The repertoire includes around 82,000 distinct CDR3 sequences, 65% to 85% of them detected once, and 50% to 65% sits in the top ten. No cell sorting was done before RNA was extracted from the tissue. Distant lung tissue was collected more than 3 cm away from the tumor edge. The specimen was distant non-tumor lung tissue. These receptors came from a man aged 60-69 years with non-small cell lung cancer.

About this clonotype: Because the CDR3 is missing its conserved closing phenylalanine or tryptophan, this is likely a read error. V and J are TRBV6-2 or TRBV6-3 and TRBJ2-7; D ambiguous. This CDR3 spans 12 amino acids. Germline CDR1 MNHEY, CDR2 SVGEGT. The CDR3 DNA sequence: TGTGCCAGCAGTTACGCTTCCTGCGAGCAGTACTTA. Translating it yields CASSYASCEQYL.

Concerning this clonotype: Relative to the germline gene, one junction end is altered; a read error may explain this. The rearrangement links TRBV11-2 to TRBJ2-6, with D tentatively TRBD1 or TRBD2 (5 bases each). The CDR3 covers 18 residues. The V gene's germline CDR1 is SGHAT and CDR2 FQNNGV. CDR3 protein: CVSSPTRLGATGANVLTF. The DNA of the CDR3 is TGTGTCAGCAGTCCAACTAGATTGGGAGCCACTGGGGCTAATGTCCTGACTTTC.

This chain connects TRBV11-2 to TRBJ2-7; tentative D call: TRBD1 (6 bases). V lost 4 bases and J 3 bases, leaving 19 bases between the germline ends. Per germline, CDR1 SGHAT and CDR2 FQNNGV. The CDR3 runs to 16 residues. The CDR3, as DNA: TGTGCCAGCAGCTCGAGGACAGAAGGGAGTCTCTACGAGCAGTACTTC. Protein product: CASSSRTEGSLYEQYF.

About this clonotype itself: At one end the junction does not follow the germline gene, possibly because of a read error. The rearrangement joins TRBV12-3 or TRBV12-4 to TRBJ2-5; D could derive from TRBD1 or TRBD2 (5 bases each). The CDR3 loop spans 17 amino acids. The CDR3 coding sequence is TGTGCCAGCAGTATTCGACAGTTGAGGGGCGGCGGAGAGACGCAGTACTTC. As protein: CASSIRQLRGGGETQYF.

Notes on this clonotype: An end of the junction differs from the germline gene, which may be a read error. The chain recombines TRBV6-2 or TRBV6-3 with TRBJ2-5; no firm D call. Germline CDR1 MNHEY, CDR2 SVGEGT. The CDR3 is 13 amino acids. CDR3 bases: TGTACCAGCAGTTACTCACCAGTAGAGACCCAGTACTTC. Translation gives CTSSYSPVETQYF.

This clonotype was picked up one time. The J gene is TRBJ1-5, the V gene TRBV20-1; no clear D. V lost 1 base, J lost 0 bases, and 13 bases lay in between. The CDR3 consists of 16 residues. Germline V lookup: CDR1 DFQATT, CDR2 SNEGSKA (reference sequence). The CDR3 nucleotides read TGCAGTGCTAGAGCTAGGATAGACCATAGCAATCAGCCCCAGCATTTT. Translating gives CSARARIDHSNQPQHF.

This clonotype came up once. One junction end disagrees with the germline gene, perhaps due to a read error. The chain is built from TRBV11-3 and TRBJ2-3; D gene ambiguous. The germline V gene has CDR1 SGHNT and CDR2 YENEEA. The CDR3 loop spans 16 amino acids. DNA of the CDR3: TGTGCCAGCAGCTCCGGATTCTTAGGTGGCACAAATACGCAGTATTTT. This gives the protein CASSSGFLGGTNTQYF.

As regards this clonotype: At one end, the junction sequence differs from germline, possibly due to a read error. V gene TRBV6-2 or TRBV6-3 combines with J gene TRBJ2-2, with D possibly matching TRBD1 (5 bases). Germline V gene data show CDR1 as MNHEY and CDR2 as SVGEGT. This CDR3 spans 14 amino acids. The CDR3 nucleotides read TGTGGCAGCACGCTAGGGGAACATACCGGGGAGCTGTTTTTT. This translates into CGSTLGEHTGELFF.

This clonotype has a single count. The CDR3 ends on some other residue instead of the conserved phenylalanine or tryptophan, so this is likely a read error. The chain has TRBV11-1 and TRBJ1-6; D not certain. The CDR3 spans 12 residues. V was pared by 5 bases and J by 11 bases, with 10 bases between. In germline, CDR1 is SGHAT, CDR2 FQDESV (reference sequence). The chain's CDR3 is CASSDGCPPLHI. CDR3 in DNA: TGTGCCAGCAGCGACGGTTGTCCACCCCTCCACATA.

For this clonotype: The junction shows a germline mismatch at one end, possibly a read error. The chain is built from TRBV11-2 and TRBJ1-1; the D is unclear. This CDR3 is 13 amino acids long. Germline V gene sequence: CDR1 SGHAT, CDR2 FQNNGV. The CDR3 DNA follows: TGTGCCAGTAGCTTGCAAGGAGGTCCTGAAGCTTTCTTT. This translates into CASSLQGGPEAFF.

The V and J genes are TRBV4-1 and TRBJ2-6; D unresolved. Germline V gene lookup returns CDR1 MGHRA and CDR2 YSYEKL. The length of the CDR3 is 16 residues. V gave up 2 bases and J gave up 0 bases, with 8 bases separating them. CDR3 DNA sequence: TGCGCCAGCAGCCAACACATTGGCTCTGGGGCCAACGTCCTGACTTTC. Translation gives CASSQHIGSGANVLTF.

This rearrangement joins TRBV20-1 to TRBJ2-1, with D possibly TRBD2 on 5 matching bases. Germline CDR1 DFQATT, CDR2 SNEGSKA (reference sequence). CDR3 size: 15 residues. Trimming shortened V by 0 bases and J by 8 bases, and 17 bases separated the two germline ends. CDR3 nucleotides: TGCAGTGCTAGAGATCGGCCTAGCAGCTGCTATGAGCAGTTCTTC. It translates to CSARDRPSSCYEQFF.

This clonotype is classed as medium-sized. CDR3 DNA: TGTGCCAGCAGTTTACTCAGGGATCAGCCCCAGCATTTT. Its translation is CASSLLRDQPQHF. The chain has TRBV12-3 or TRBV12-4 and TRBJ1-5; D is perhaps TRBD1 (5 bases). CDR3 length equals 13 residues. The ends were cut back, 2 bases at V and 5 bases at J, with 7 bases in the middle.

Note on this clonotype: One end of the junction varies from germline; a read error may be responsible. V is TRBV5-5 and J is TRBJ2-7; D is tentatively TRBD1 or TRBD2 (5 bases each). The CDR3 is made up of 14 amino acids. Germline lookup yields CDR1 SGHKS and CDR2 YYEKEE (reference sequence). CDR3 nucleotides: TGTGCCAGCAGTTTGGTTTTGGGGACGAACGAGCAGTACTTC. Encoded protein: CASSLVLGTNEQYF.

On this clonotype itself: This is likely a read error, given that the CDR3 carries no conserved phenylalanine or tryptophan at its end. In DNA form, the CDR3 reads TGTGCCAGCAGTAATGGTTGGGATACCTACGGAGAGACCCAGTACATC. This gives the protein CASSNGWDTYGETQYI. The chain employs TRBV12-3 or TRBV12-4 and TRBJ2-5; D is unclear. V lost 5 bases to trimming and J lost 4 bases, with 20 bases between them. The CDR3 consists of 16 residues.

This clonotype appeared many times. The rearrangement joins TRBV5-1 to TRBJ1-1, with a weak D call TRBD1 (5 bases). CDR1 is SGHRS, CDR2 YFSETQ, per germline. The CDR3 runs to 14 residues. V lost 4 bases to trimming and J lost 2 bases, with 12 bases between them. Here the CDR3 DNA reads TGCGCCAGCAGCACCCGGACACAAAACACTGAAGCTTTCTTT. This codes for CASSTRTQNTEAFF.

With respect to this clonotype: At one of its ends the junction is not consistent with the germline gene, which may arise from a read error. This chain joins TRBV20-1 and TRBJ2-1; the match to TRBD2 covers 12 bases. The CDR3 extends over 14 amino acids. Germline CDR1 reads DFQATT; CDR2 reads SNEGSKA (reference sequence). The CDR3 sequence is CSTSGGRHDNEQFF. In nucleotides, the CDR3 is TGCAGTACTAGCGGGGGGAGGCATGACAATGAGCAGTTCTTC.

Turning to this clonotype: Its ends do not fully match the called genes, so a read error is possible. The rearrangement uses TRBV7-3 and TRBJ2-5, with 7 positions matching TRBD1. Per the germline V gene, CDR1 is SGHTA and CDR2 is FQGTGA. The CDR3 has 15 residues. The CDR3 DNA is TGTGTCAGCCGCTTTCGACAGGGTGGCGCGGAGACCCAGTACTTC. This gives the protein CVSRFRQGGAETQYF.

The rearrangement uses TRBV5-1 and TRBJ2-1; TRBD2 matches at 14 bases. The germline V gene has CDR1 SGHRS and CDR2 YFSETQ. V trimming: 4 bases; J trimming: 2 bases; junction bases outside the gene matches: 8. This CDR3 comprises 18 residues. The CDR3 loop is CASSADPGLAGAYNEQFF. CDR3 DNA: TGCGCCAGCAGCGCCGACCCGGGACTAGCGGGGGCCTACAATGAGCAGTTCTTC.

This sequence joins TRBV6-4 and TRBJ2-2; no firm D call. Germline V gene lookup returns CDR1 MRHNA and CDR2 SNTAGT. This CDR3 comprises 14 residues. The V end was cut by 5 bases, the J end by 4 bases, with 11 bases between. CDR3 in amino acids: CASSSSPGTGELFF. CDR3 nucleotide sequence: TGTGCCAGCAGTTCTAGTCCAGGCACCGGGGAGCTGTTTTTT.

As for this clonotype: At one end, the junction sequence differs from germline, possibly due to a read error. The chain recombines TRBV12-3 or TRBV12-4 with TRBJ1-5; no clear D. The CDR3 length is 12 residues. CDR3 loop: CASSFGGQHQHF. The DNA for the CDR3 is TGTGCCAGCAGTTTCGGAGGTCAGCACCAGCATTTT.

Of note for this clonotype: Mismatch with germline at one junction end may stem from a read error. V usage is TRBV13 and J usage is TRBJ2-2, with a weak D call TRBD2 (5 bases). CDR1 is PRHDT, CDR2 FYEKMQ, per germline (reference sequence). The CDR3 extends over 12 amino acids. The CDR3 nucleotides are TGTGACAGCATCCGGCCGGCCGGGAAGCTGTTTTTT. Its protein is CDSIRPAGKLFF.

This clonotype was detected once. At one end, the junction sequence differs from germline, possibly due to a read error. This rearrangement joins TRBV11-2 to TRBJ2-6, with D unresolved. The CDR3 is 14 amino acids. Germline CDR1 and CDR2: SGHAT and FQNNGV. This CDR3 reads CARSPISGSNVLNF. CDR3 DNA sequence: TGTGCCCGCAGTCCTATCTCTGGGTCCAACGTCCTGAATTTC.

Concerning this clonotype: A much larger clone differs from this one at a single base, so this may be a read error. For the CDR3, the DNA is TGTGCCACCAGTGATTCTACACCCCCTGGGGCCAACGTCCTGAGTTTC. Its protein product is CATSDSTPPGANVLSF. The rearrangement links TRBV24-1 to TRBJ2-6, with D tentatively TRBD1 (5 bases). This CDR3 comprises 16 residues. The V gene's germline CDR1 is KGHDR and CDR2 SFDVKD.